Listed here are 3 T cell receptor beta chains from one sample, sequenced in a study of T cell clonotyping in hematopoietic cell transplantation. Profiled with immunoSEQ multiplex PCR; TCRdb holds only in-frame clones, not every one. The data show fewer than 8,000 clones, under 98% seen once. The time point was: recipient sample about 28 days before transplant, after cytoreduction. The sample in question was peripheral blood mononuclear cells, obtained before stem cell transplant. These receptors all stem from a man aged 65-85 years with acute myeloid leukemia. Some clones in this sample may be carry-over from other donors' samples.

The chain joins TRBV27 to TRBJ2-7, with 7 positions matching TRBD1. With V trimmed by 2 bases and J by 0 bases, 1 base remained unmatched. Germline values: CDR1 MNHEY, CDR2 SMNVEV (reference sequence). This CDR3 has 14 residues. CDR3 DNA: TGTGCCAGCAGTTTAGGGACAGACTCCTACGAGCAGTACTTC. Encoded protein: CASSLGTDSYEQYF.

The gene calls are TRBV5-1 and TRBJ1-6; 9 nucleotides agree with TRBD1. Germline V gene lookup returns CDR1 SGHRS and CDR2 YFSETQ. CDR3 length: 17 amino acids. Trimming removed 2 bases from V and 9 bases from J; junction bases left unmatched: 12. The CDR3 DNA follows: TGCGCCAGCAGCTTCTCAACTTGGGACAGGGAAGGTTCACCCCTCCACTTT. Translated, it gives CASSFSTWDREGSPLHF.

The rearrangement links TRBV15 to TRBJ2-7, with TRBD1 identical over 9 bases. This CDR3 is built from 17 residues. Germline V gene lookup returns CDR1 LNHNV and CDR2 YYDKDF (reference sequence). After removal of 5 bases from V and 3 bases from J, the junction contained 14 bases not matched to a gene. CDR3 DNA sequence: TGTGCCACCAGCGGAGGACTGCCGGGACAGGGAAGCTACGAGCAGTACTTC. Encoded protein: CATSGGLPGQGSYEQYF.